This TCR beta chain was sequenced for a study of cytomegalovirus exposure and HLA in healthy donors. The study, taken as a whole, reports: A later analysis found that most CMV-associated TCR beta chains appeared HLA-restricted. Diagnosis of cytomegalovirus status made by the classifier reportedly showed high specificity and sensitivity.

Germline V gene data show CDR1 as SGDLS and CDR2 as YYNGEE. This CDR3 spans 15 amino acids. Deletions cut 3 bases from V and 5 bases from J, with 12 bases between. Primers: 60 Vbeta forward and 13 Jbeta reverse. This table comes from immunoSEQ multiplex PCR, and its TCRdb copy is limited to in-frame clones, with some not included. Of about 180,000 clones listed, around 80% were seen once; the top ten hold less than 0.65%. To note about this clone: Its antigen is not identified.

The sample consisted of PBMCs. This clonotype originated in a woman between 45 and 65 years old in good health and CMV-seronegative. This chain joins TRBV9 and TRBJ2-6; possible D gene TRBD2, 5 bases. Here the CDR3 reads CASSAMDSRANVLTF. The DNA for the CDR3 is TGTGCCAGCAGCGCTATGGACTCCCGGGCCAACGTCCTGACTTTC.